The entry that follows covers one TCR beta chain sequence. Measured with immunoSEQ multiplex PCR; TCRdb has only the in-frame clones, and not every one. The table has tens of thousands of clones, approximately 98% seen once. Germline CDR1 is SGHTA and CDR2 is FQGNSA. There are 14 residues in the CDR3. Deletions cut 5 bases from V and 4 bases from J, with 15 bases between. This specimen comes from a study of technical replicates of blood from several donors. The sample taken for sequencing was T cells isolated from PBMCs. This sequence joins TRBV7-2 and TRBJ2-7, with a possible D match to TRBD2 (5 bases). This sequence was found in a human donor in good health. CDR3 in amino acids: CASSPSGPTYEQYF. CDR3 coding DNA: TGTGCCAGCAGCCCAAGCGGACCGACTTACGAGCAGTACTTC. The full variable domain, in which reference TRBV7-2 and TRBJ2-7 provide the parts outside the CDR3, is GAGVSQSPSNKVTEKGKDVELRCDPISGHTALYWYRQSLGQGLEFLIYFQGNSAPDKSGLPSDRFSAERTGGSVSTLTIQRTQQEDSAVYLCASSPSGPTYEQYFGPGTRLTVT.